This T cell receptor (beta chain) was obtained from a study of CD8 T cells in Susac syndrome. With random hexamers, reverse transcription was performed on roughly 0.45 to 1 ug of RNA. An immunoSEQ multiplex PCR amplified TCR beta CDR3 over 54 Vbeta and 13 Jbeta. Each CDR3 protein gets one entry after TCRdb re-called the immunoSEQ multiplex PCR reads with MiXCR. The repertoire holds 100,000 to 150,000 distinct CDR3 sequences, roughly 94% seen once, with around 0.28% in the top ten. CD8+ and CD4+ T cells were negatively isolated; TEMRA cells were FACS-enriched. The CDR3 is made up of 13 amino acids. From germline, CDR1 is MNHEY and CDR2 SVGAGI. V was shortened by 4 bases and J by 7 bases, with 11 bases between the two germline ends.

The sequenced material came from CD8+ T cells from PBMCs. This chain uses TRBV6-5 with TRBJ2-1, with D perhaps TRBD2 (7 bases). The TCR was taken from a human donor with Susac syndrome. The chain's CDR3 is CASSWGGQNEQFF. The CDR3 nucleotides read TGTGCCAGCAGTTGGGGGGGGCAAAATGAGCAGTTCTTC.